A selection of T cell receptor beta chains follows, all from one sample in a study of cytomegalovirus exposure and HLA in healthy donors. Clones were read by immunoSEQ multiplex PCR, and TCRdb kept only the in-frame ones, dropping some. The sample shows 60,000 to 85,000 clones, roughly 76% of them seen only once. The sample comprised PBMCs. The receptors shown here come from a male donor in good health and CMV-seropositive. Both conserved end residues are part of each CDR3. D genes are given only for firm matches. A row's size may be missing; if present it is once, few, many or a size class.

>TRBV6-5|TRBJ1-1|NA|NA
CASSYSGHGNTEAFF
TGTGCCAGCAGTTACTCGGGACACGGGAACACTGAAGCTTTCTTT
>TRBV27|TRBJ2-7|NA|NA
CASGLTTDEQYF
TGTGCCAGCGGACTAACAACCGACGAGCAGTACTTC
>TRBV19|TRBJ1-1|TRBD1|NA
CASSTTGTGLEAFF
TGTGCCAGTAGTACTACCGGGACAGGGCTTGAAGCTTTCTTT
>TRBV4-2|TRBJ2-1|NA|NA
CASSQDKNRPNEQFF
TGTGCCAGCAGCCAAGATAAAAACAGGCCTAATGAGCAGTTCTTC
>TRBV4-3|TRBJ2-5|TRBD1|NA
CASSRDRDREETQYF
TGCGCCAGCAGCCGGGACCGGGACAGGGAGGAGACCCAGTACTTC
>TRBV10-3|TRBJ2-7|NA|NA
CAISETSYYEQYF
TGTGCCATCAGTGAGACTAGCTACTACGAGCAGTACTTC
>TRBV5-8|TRBJ2-6|NA|NA
CASNRLKSSGANVLTF
TGTGCCAGCAACAGATTAAAGAGCTCTGGGGCCAACGTCCTGACTTTC
>TRBV7-2|TRBJ1-2|TRBD1|few
CASSYRGTNYGYTF
TGTGCCAGCAGCTACAGGGGAACTAACTATGGCTACACCTTC
>TRBV7-3|TRBJ2-1|TRBD2|NA
CASSLAGLAVNEQFF
TGTGCCAGCAGCTTAGCGGGACTAGCGGTCAATGAGCAGTTCTTC
>TRBV5-4|TRBJ2-2|TRBD2|few
CASSLASGGMGTGELFF
TGTGCCAGCAGCTTGGCTAGCGGGGGGATGGGCACCGGGGAGCTGTTTTTT
>TRBV7-8|TRBJ2-3|NA|NA
CASSSLGLAGRDTQYF
TGTGCCAGCAGCTCACTCGGTCTGGCGGGTCGGGATACGCAGTATTTT
>TRBV10-3|TRBJ1-5|NA|NA
CAISEGEIQPQHF
TGTGCCATCAGTGAAGGGGAAATTCAGCCCCAGCATTTT
>TRBV2|TRBJ1-3|NA|NA
CASSAARSSGNTIYF
TGTGCCAGCAGTGCTGCAAGGAGCTCTGGAAACACCATATATTTT
>TRBV9|TRBJ2-1|TRBD2|NA
CASSVDPLAGGINEQFF
TGTGCCAGCAGCGTAGATCCCCTAGCGGGGGGAATCAATGAGCAGTTCTTC
>TRBV5-8|TRBJ2-7|TRBD1|NA
CASPTGVKNEQYF
TGTGCCAGCCCGACAGGGGTTAAGAACGAGCAGTACTTC
>TRBV6-5|TRBJ2-2|TRBD1|once
CASRLRQGAGELFF
TGTGCCAGCAGGCTACGACAGGGGGCCGGGGAGCTGTTTTTT
>TRBV7-7|TRBJ2-3|NA|NA
CASSFSSTDTQYF
TGTGCCAGCAGCTTTTCTAGCACAGATACGCAGTATTTT
>TRBV9|TRBJ2-5|NA|NA
CASSVVNPSGSQYF
TGTGCCAGCAGCGTAGTTAATCCCAGCGGGTCCCAGTACTTC
>TRBV11-2|TRBJ1-2|TRBD1|few
CASSPTGTGLGYTF
TGTGCCAGCAGTCCCACCGGGACAGGCCTTGGCTACACCTTC
>TRBV7-9|TRBJ1-1|TRBD1|NA
CSSSLDRGNTEAFF
TGTTCCAGCAGCTTAGACAGGGGGAACACTGAAGCTTTCTTT
>TRBV19|TRBJ1-4|TRBD1|NA
CASGQGATNEKLFF
TGTGCCAGCGGACAGGGGGCAACTAATGAAAAACTGTTTTTT
>TRBV29-1|TRBJ1-2|NA|NA
CSVEGGTTHYGYTF
TGCAGCGTTGAAGGAGGCACCACCCACTATGGCTACACCTTC
>TRBV7-3|TRBJ2-1|TRBD2|NA
CASSSGGSHEQFF
TGTGCCAGCAGCTCGGGGGGAAGTCATGAGCAGTTCTTC
>TRBV7-8|TRBJ2-7|TRBD1|NA
CASSLSLDRVEQYF
TGTGCCAGCAGCTTATCCCTCGACAGGGTCGAGCAGTACTTC
>TRBV6-1|TRBJ2-1|TRBD2|NA
CASSELAGGYNEQFF
TGTGCCAGCAGTGAACTAGCGGGAGGCTACAATGAGCAGTTCTTC
>TRBV7-2|TRBJ2-1|TRBD2|NA
CASSLDGLAGGEQFF
TGTGCCAGCAGCTTAGACGGGCTAGCGGGCGGTGAGCAGTTCTTC
>TRBV7-3|TRBJ2-3|TRBD2|NA
CASSLTSGIADTQYF
TGTGCCAGCAGCTTGACTAGCGGGATCGCAGATACGCAGTATTTT
>TRBV7-9|TRBJ1-1|TRBD1|NA
CASSLGRLGQGGTEAFF
TGTGCCAGCAGCTTAGGAAGATTAGGACAGGGGGGCACTGAAGCTTTCTTT
>TRBV6-5|TRBJ1-1|NA|NA
CASRPRGGGNTEAFF
TGTGCCAGCAGACCCAGGGGAGGGGGAAACACTGAAGCTTTCTTT
>TRBV19|TRBJ2-6|NA|NA
CASRRDSGANVLTF
TGTGCCAGTAGGAGGGACTCTGGGGCCAACGTCCTGACTTTC